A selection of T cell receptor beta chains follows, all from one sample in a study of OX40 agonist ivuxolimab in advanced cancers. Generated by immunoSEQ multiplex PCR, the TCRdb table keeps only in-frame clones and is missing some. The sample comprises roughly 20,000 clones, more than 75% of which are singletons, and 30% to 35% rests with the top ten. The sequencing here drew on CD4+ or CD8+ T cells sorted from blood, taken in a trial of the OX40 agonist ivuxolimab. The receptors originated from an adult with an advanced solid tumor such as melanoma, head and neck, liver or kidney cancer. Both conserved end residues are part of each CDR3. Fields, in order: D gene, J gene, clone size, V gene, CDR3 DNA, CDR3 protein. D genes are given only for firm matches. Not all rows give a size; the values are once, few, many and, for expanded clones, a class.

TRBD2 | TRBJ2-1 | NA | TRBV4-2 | TGTGCCAGCAGCCGAGAGCGGGAATCCTACAATGAGCAGTTCTTC | CASSRERESYNEQFF
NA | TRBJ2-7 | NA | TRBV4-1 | TGCGCCAGCAGCCAGGCGGACTCCTACGAGCAGTACTTC | CASSQADSYEQYF
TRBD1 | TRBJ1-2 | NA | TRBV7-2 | TGTGCCAGCAGCTTACTCCCGGGACAGGGAAACTATGGCTACACCTTC | CASSLLPGQGNYGYTF
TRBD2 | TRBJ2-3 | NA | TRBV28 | TGTGCCAGCAGCCATCTAGCGGATAGCACAGATACGCAGTATTTT | CASSHLADSTDTQYF
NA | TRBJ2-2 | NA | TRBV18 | TGTGCCAGCTCACCATCGGGGACCGGGGAGCTGTTTTTT | CASSPSGTGELFF
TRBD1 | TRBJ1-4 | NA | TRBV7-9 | TGTGCCAGCAGCTCAGCAGGGGACAGGATCGTTGAAAAACTGTTTTTT | CASSSAGDRIVEKLFF
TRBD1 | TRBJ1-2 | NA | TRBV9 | TGTGCCAGCAGGCCAACGACAGGGAATGCCTATGGCTACACCTTC | CASRPTTGNAYGYTF
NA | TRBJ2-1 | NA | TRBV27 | TGTGCCAGCAGTTTTGTTGACAGTCCGAGGTACAATGAGCAGTTCTTC | CASSFVDSPRYNEQFF
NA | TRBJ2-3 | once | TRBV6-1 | TGTGCCAGCAGTGATCAAATCCCAGATACGCAGTATTTT | CASSDQIPDTQYF
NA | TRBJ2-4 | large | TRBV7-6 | TGTGCCAGCAGCTTGGCCCCGGGGGTCCGGGGTGGCAAAAACATTCAGTACTTC | CASSLAPGVRGGKNIQYF
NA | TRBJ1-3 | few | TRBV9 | TGTGCCAGCAGCCCCACTGACATAAGCTCTGGAAACACCATATATTTT | CASSPTDISSGNTIYF
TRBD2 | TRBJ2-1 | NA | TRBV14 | TGTGCCAGCAGCCAAGAATTGGTGGGACTAGCAACCTACAATGAGCAGTTCTTC | CASSQELVGLATYNEQFF
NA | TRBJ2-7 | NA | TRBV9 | TGTGCCAGCAGCGTAGGGGGGTCCTACGAGCAGTACTTC | CASSVGGSYEQYF
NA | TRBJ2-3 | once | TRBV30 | TGTGCCTGGAGTGTACGTTCAGCTAGCACAGATACGCAGTATTTT | CAWSVRSASTDTQYF
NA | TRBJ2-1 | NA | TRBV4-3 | TGCGCCAGCAGCCAAGGTACTAGTTTCTATGAGCAGTTCTTC | CASSQGTSFYEQFF
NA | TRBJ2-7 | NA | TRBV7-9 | TGTGCCAGCAGCCCATCCTGGGAGCAGTACTTC | CASSPSWEQYF
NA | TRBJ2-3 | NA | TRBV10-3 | TGTGCCATCAGTGAGCGAGGGAGATCAGATACGCAGTATTTT | CAISERGRSDTQYF
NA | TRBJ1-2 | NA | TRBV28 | TGTGCCAGCAGTTCAACCGGCCCTTATGGCTACACCTTC | CASSSTGPYGYTF
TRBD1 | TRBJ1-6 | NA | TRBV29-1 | TGCAGCGCCCGGCCAGGGGGCAAGATAAGTTCACCCCTCCACTTT | CSARPGGKISSPLHF
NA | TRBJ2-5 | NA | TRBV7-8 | TGTGCCAGCAGCTTATTCGGGGGAAACCAAGAGACCCAGTACTTC | CASSLFGGNQETQYF
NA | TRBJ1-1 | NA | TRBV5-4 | TGCGCCAGCAGCCAAGAGGCCGAATCTGAAGCTTTCTTT | CASSQEAESEAFF
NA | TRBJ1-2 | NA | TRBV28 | TGTGCCAGCAGTTTATCGAGAGCTAACTATGGCTACACCTTC | CASSLSRANYGYTF
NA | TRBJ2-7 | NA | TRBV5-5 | TGTGCCAGCAGCTTGTTGGCCGAGCAGTACTTC | CASSLLAEQYF
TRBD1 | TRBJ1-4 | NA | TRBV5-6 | TGTGCCAGCAGTTCCGGGACAGGCTTTGAAAAACTGTTTTTT | CASSSGTGFEKLFF
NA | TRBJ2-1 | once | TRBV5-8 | TGTGCCAGCAGCTTGGGAGTTTGGACCTACAATGAGCAGTTCTTC | CASSLGVWTYNEQFF
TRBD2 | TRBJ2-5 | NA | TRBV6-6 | TGTGCCAGCAGTTCGGCTAGCGGATTCCAAGAGACCCAGTACTTC | CASSSASGFQETQYF
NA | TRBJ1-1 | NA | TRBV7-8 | TGTGCCAGCAGCCCCACAGGAGGGCTTAACACTGAAGCTTTCTTT | CASSPTGGLNTEAFF
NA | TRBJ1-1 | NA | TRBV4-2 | TGTGCCAGCAGCCAAGAGCCTAACATGAACACTGAAGCTTTCTTT | CASSQEPNMNTEAFF
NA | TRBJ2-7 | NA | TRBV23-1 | TGCGCCAGCAGTCAATCGAGGGGAAGGGGAGGCGAGCAGTACTTC | CASSQSRGRGGEQYF
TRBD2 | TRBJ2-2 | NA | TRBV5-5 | TGTGCCAGCAGCCTGGGACTAGCGGGAGTTTTCGGGGAGCTGTTTTTT | CASSLGLAGVFGELFF
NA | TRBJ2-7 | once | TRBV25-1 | TGTGCAACAACGGGCGGGATCCTCTACGAGCAGTACTTC | CATTGGILYEQYF
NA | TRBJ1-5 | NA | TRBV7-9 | TGTGCCAGCAGCTTAGTCGGCGGGAATCAGCCCCAGCATTTT | CASSLVGGNQPQHF
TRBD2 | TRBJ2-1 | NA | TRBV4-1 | TGCGCCAGCAGCCAAGGGGGGACTAACGATGAGCAGTTCTTC | CASSQGGTNDEQFF
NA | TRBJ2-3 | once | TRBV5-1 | TGCGCCAGCAGCTTGGAGTCCCCCCTCGCTAGCACAGATACGCAGTATTTT | CASSLESPLASTDTQYF
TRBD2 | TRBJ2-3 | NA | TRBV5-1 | TGCGCCAGCAGCTTGGCCGGGACTAGTAATGCGGCAGATACGCAGTATTTT | CASSLAGTSNAADTQYF
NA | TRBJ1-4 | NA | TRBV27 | TGTGCCAGCAGTTTTGGGCAGACAAGTGAAAAACTGTTTTTT | CASSFGQTSEKLFF
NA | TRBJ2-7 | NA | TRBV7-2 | TGTGCCAGCAGCTTAGGTGGTTGGCGGTACGAGCAGTACTTC | CASSLGGWRYEQYF
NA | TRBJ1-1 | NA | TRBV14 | TGTGCCAGCAGCCGTCTAGGACCGGGGCCTGAAGCTTTCTTT | CASSRLGPGPEAFF
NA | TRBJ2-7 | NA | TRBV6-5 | TGTGCCAGCAGTTACGTAGGGGCCGTCGAGCAGTACTTC | CASSYVGAVEQYF
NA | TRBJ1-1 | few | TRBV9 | TGTGCCAGCAGCGTAGAGGGGAACACTGAAGCTTTCTTT | CASSVEGNTEAFF
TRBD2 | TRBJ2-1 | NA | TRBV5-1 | TGCGCCAGCAGCCCTCTCACCGGGACTAGCAGAGACAATGAGCAGTTCTTC | CASSPLTGTSRDNEQFF
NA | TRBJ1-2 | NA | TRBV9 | TGTGCCAGCAGCGTAGGCCTTAATGGCTACACCTTC | CASSVGLNGYTF
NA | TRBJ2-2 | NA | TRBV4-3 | TGCGCCAGCAGCCACTCGGGGACGGGCACCGGGGAGCTGTTTTTT | CASSHSGTGTGELFF